These 2 T cell receptor beta chains were all obtained from the same sample, sequenced in a study of blood T cell repertoires in COVID-19. TCRdb's copy holds only in-frame clones and misses some; the assay was immunoSEQ multiplex PCR. Among approximately 69,000 clones, roughly 81% were seen once, and the ten largest hold roughly 20%. Sequenced material: peripheral blood. The receptors were sampled from a woman aged 70-85 years with acute or convalescent COVID-19.

This chain links TRBV5-5 with TRBJ1-2, with TRBD1 matching 9 bases. The CDR3 runs 14 residues. Germline V lookup: CDR1 SGHKS, CDR2 YYEKEE (reference sequence). With V trimmed by 0 bases and J by 8 bases, 5 bases remained unmatched. The CDR3 loop reads CASSLDRGRMGYTF. The DNA for the CDR3 is TGTGCCAGCAGCTTGGACAGGGGGCGAATGGGCTACACCTTC.

The rearrangement links TRBV9 to TRBJ1-4; 8 nucleotides line up with TRBD1. CDR3 size: 16 residues. In germline, CDR1 is SGDLS, CDR2 YYNGEE. V lost 4 bases, J lost 7 bases, and 12 bases stayed unmatched. CDR3 sequence: CASSPWEGGQAEKLFF. The CDR3 nucleotides are TGTGCCAGCAGCCCCTGGGAAGGGGGACAGGCTGAAAAACTGTTTTTT.